These 22 T cell receptor beta chains were all obtained from the same sample, sequenced in a study of blood T cell repertoires in COVID-19. Produced via immunoSEQ multiplex PCR; TCRdb's table is partial and in-frame only. The repertoire includes 340,000 or so clones, 80% to 90% of them detected once, and 4% to 5% sits in the top ten. Material: PBMCs or T cells enriched from blood (not recorded which). These TCRs come from a woman aged 40 to 55 with acute COVID-19.

For this clone: At one of its ends the junction is not consistent with the germline gene, which may arise from a read error. The V and J genes are TRBV14 and TRBJ2-3; D unresolved. CDR3 length: 15 residues. Germline V gene sequence: CDR1 SGHDN, CDR2 FVKESK. The CDR3 region has the DNA TGTGCCACCAGCCTCGGAGATTTTAGCACAGATACGCAGTATTTT. This codes for CATSLGDFSTDTQYF.

The count of this clone is one. The chain recombines TRBV6-6 with TRBJ1-1; D gene unclear. V lost 7 bases, J lost 4 bases, and 7 bases lay in between. The CDR3 spans 11 residues. In germline, CDR1 is MNHNY, CDR2 SVGAGI (reference sequence). CDR3 sequence (DNA): TGTGCCAGCACCAACTTCACTGAAGCTTTCTTT. This encodes CASTNFTEAFF.

CDR3 amino acids: CASSLAPGGMKDTQYF. Here the CDR3 DNA reads TGTGCCAGCAGCTTAGCTCCGGGAGGAATGAAAGATACGCAGTATTTT. The chain recombines TRBV7-2 with TRBJ2-3; TRBD2 agrees at 7 bases. This CDR3 has 16 residues. V lost 0 bases to trimming and J lost 5 bases; unmatched junction nucleotides: 8. CDR1 and CDR2 from the germline V gene are SGHTA and FQGNSA.

This clone was seen only once. This chain uses TRBV3-1 (or the pseudogene TRBV3-2) with TRBJ2-7, with unresolved D. The CDR3 is 13 residues long. Trimming stripped 1 base from V and 3 bases from J, with 7 bases between. The germline CDR1 and CDR2 sequences are LGHDT and YNNKEL (reference sequence). CDR3 residues: CASSQVTGYEQYF. The CDR3 DNA follows: TGTGCCAGCAGCCAAGTAACGGGCTACGAGCAGTACTTC.

This chain connects TRBV10-3 to TRBJ2-1, with TRBD2 matching over 15 bases. Germline V gene sequence: CDR1 ENHRY, CDR2 SYGVKD. This CDR3 has 17 amino acids. Trimming cost V 2 bases and J 9 bases; bases outside gene matches: 8. In DNA, the CDR3 is TGTGCCATCAGTGAGCCTCTAAGGACTAGCGGGAGGGGTGAGCAGTTCTTC. Its protein is CAISEPLRTSGRGEQFF.

The gene calls are TRBV18 and TRBJ2-5; 8 nucleotides line up with TRBD2. J gave up 2 bases and V 2 bases, and 7 bases lay outside the gene matches. The CDR3 covers 16 residues. CDR1 and CDR2 from the germline V gene are KGHSH and LQKENI. CDR3 residues: CASSPGVLAAQETQYF. CDR3 sequence (DNA): TGTGCCAGCTCACCAGGTGTACTAGCGGCACAAGAGACCCAGTACTTC.

CDR3 DNA: TGTGCCAGCAGCCAGACTAGCGGCGTTTACAATGAGCAGTTCTTC. Translated: CASSQTSGVYNEQFF. This chain connects TRBV3-1 (or the pseudogene TRBV3-2) to TRBJ2-1, with 9 bases lining up with TRBD2. Germline loops: CDR1 LGHDT, CDR2 YNNKEL (reference sequence). Trimming at V came to 3 bases and at J to 4 bases, leaving 4 bases not matched to a gene. This CDR3 is 15 amino acids long.

The rearrangement joins TRBV9 to TRBJ1-5; 10 nucleotides align to TRBD1. Trimming cost V 3 bases and J 7 bases; bases outside gene matches: 1. The CDR3 has 13 amino acids. Germline CDR1 is SGDLS and CDR2 is YYNGEE. The CDR3 protein is CASSETGGQPQHF. The CDR3 nucleotides are TGTGCCAGCAGCGAGACAGGGGGCCAGCCCCAGCATTTT.

The chain combines TRBV18 with TRBJ2-3; D may be TRBD1 (6 bases). The length of the CDR3 is 15 residues. V lost 3 bases and J lost 3, with 13 bases in between. The germline gives CDR1 KGHSH, CDR2 LQKENI. In DNA form, the CDR3 reads TGTGCCAGCTCACCTTGGACAGACAGTACAGATACGCAGTATTTT. This encodes CASSPWTDSTDTQYF. Variable domain in full (rest from reference TRBV18 and TRBJ2-3): NAGVMQNPRHLVRRRGQEARLRCSPMKGHSHVYWYRQLPEEGLKFMVYLQKENIIDESGMPKERFSAEFPKEGPSILRIQQVVRGDSAAYFCASSPWTDSTDTQYFGPGTRLTVL.

A single count supports this clone. In DNA form, the CDR3 reads TGTGCCAGCAGTATTTCCCAGGGGGCGTACACTGAAGCTTTCTTT. Translating gives CASSISQGAYTEAFF. The rearrangement links TRBV25-1 to TRBJ1-1; 8 bases match TRBD1. The CDR3 loop spans 15 amino acids. From germline, CDR1 is MGHDK and CDR2 SYGVNS. Unmatched junction bases numbered 8, after V lost 5 bases and J lost 3 bases.

This clone was recorded many times. This sample also contains other DNA sequences that code for the same CDR3. The chain combines TRBV5-1 with TRBJ2-7, with 7 bases fitting TRBD1. The CDR3 length is 15 residues. With 1 base clipped from V and 2 bases from J, the junction kept 6 bases outside the gene matches. Germline V gene data show CDR1 as SGHRS and CDR2 as YFSETQ. DNA of the CDR3: TGCGCCAGCAGCTTGACAGGGGTCAATCCCTACGAGCAGTACTTC. Protein: CASSLTGVNPYEQYF.

The chain uses TRBV29-1 and TRBJ1-1, with D perhaps matching TRBD1 (6 bases). The CDR3 has 14 residues. V dropped 3 bases and J dropped 2 bases, with 13 bases sitting between them. Germline V CDR1 and CDR2: SQVTM, ANQGSEA. As DNA, the CDR3 is TGCAGCGTTGATATCTTTGGGGGCAACACTGAAGCTTTCTTT. It is translated as CSVDIFGGNTEAFF.

The rearrangement links TRBV4-1 to TRBJ2-3, with 10 bases aligning to TRBD2. This CDR3 is built from 16 residues. V trimming: 4 bases; J trimming: 4 bases; junction bases outside the gene matches: 8. In germline, CDR1 is MGHRA, CDR2 YSYEKL. DNA of the CDR3: TGCGCCAGCAGCCTGGTAGCGGGAGGAGGAGCAGATACGCAGTATTTT. It codes for CASSLVAGGGADTQYF.

The genes are TRBV7-2 and TRBJ1-4, with D unclear. This CDR3 is 15 amino acids long. Trimming stripped 1 base from V and 7 bases from J, with 13 bases between. The germline V gene encodes CDR1 SGHTA and CDR2 FQGNSA. The CDR3 sequence is CASSLGWRGGEKLFF. The CDR3 DNA reads TGTGCCAGCAGCTTAGGCTGGAGAGGAGGTGAAAAACTGTTTTTT.

The chain uses TRBV20-1 and TRBJ2-2; tentative D call: TRBD2 (6 bases). The CDR3 spans 10 residues. The germline V gene encodes CDR1 DFQATT and CDR2 SNEGSKA (reference sequence). Trimming removed 6 bases at V and 7 bases at J, with 6 bases between. The CDR3 region has the DNA TGCAGTGCGGGGGGCGGGGAGCTGTTTTTT. It translates to CSAGGGELFF.

V and J are TRBV6-2 or TRBV6-3 and TRBJ2-7, with TRBD2 matching over 9 bases. The CDR3 is 12 amino acids. Unmatched junction bases numbered 4, after V lost 6 bases and J lost 7 bases. The germline gives CDR1 MNHEY, CDR2 SVGEGT. The CDR3 spells CASRYLAGEQYF. The CDR3 coding sequence is TGTGCCAGCAGGTACCTAGCGGGGGAGCAGTACTTC.

The gene calls are TRBV2 and TRBJ1-1; D possibly corresponds to TRBD1 (6 bases). CDR3 length: 14 residues. V dropped 7 bases and J dropped 0 bases, with 12 bases sitting between them. The V gene's germline CDR1 is SNHLY and CDR2 FYNNEI. The CDR3 DNA reads TGTGCCAGCACGGGTGAGGGGGTGAACACTGAAGCTTTCTTT. It encodes CASTGEGVNTEAFF.

This sequence joins TRBV29-1 and TRBJ1-1, with a tentative D call TRBD1 (6 bases). Germline V gene lookup returns CDR1 SQVTM and CDR2 ANQGSEA. The V gene lost 6 bases and the J gene lost 3 bases, with 17 bases spanning the gap. The length of the CDR3 is 14 residues. For the CDR3, the DNA is TGCAGCGTGTCTATTGGGGGCCTGGACACTGAAGCTTTCTTT. Protein sequence: CSVSIGGLDTEAFF.

The chain links TRBV9 to TRBJ1-6, with 8 positions matching TRBD1. With V trimmed by 4 bases and J by 9 bases, 9 bases remained unmatched. The germline gives CDR1 SGDLS, CDR2 YYNGEE. This CDR3 spans 15 amino acids. CDR3 sequence (DNA): TGTGCCAGCAGCACGTCAGGGGGCTCGACTTCACCCCTCCACTTT. Protein sequence: CASSTSGGSTSPLHF.

The V gene is TRBV19, the J gene TRBJ2-1; 9 bases fit TRBD1. The CDR3 totals 14 residues. V shed 9 bases and J 4 bases; nucleotides not matched to a gene: 7. Germline V gives CDR1 LNHDA, CDR2 SQIVND (reference sequence). The CDR3 sequence is CASRAGQGYNEQFF. The CDR3 DNA reads as TGTGCCAGCCGAGCGGGACAGGGATACAATGAGCAGTTCTTC.

The rearrangement links TRBV5-1 to TRBJ2-3, with D perhaps matching TRBD1 (5 bases). Germline lookup yields CDR1 SGHRS and CDR2 YFSETQ. V was clipped by 3 bases and J by 11 bases, with 10 bases between them. The CDR3 covers 11 residues. This chain's CDR3 is CASSSTELQYF. In DNA form, the CDR3 reads TGCGCCAGCAGCTCGACAGAACTGCAGTATTTT.

The V call is TRBV7-3, the J call TRBJ2-5; the D gene is possibly TRBD2 (6 bases). The germline gives CDR1 SGHTA, CDR2 FQGTGA. V lost 5 bases to trimming and J lost 2 bases, with 15 bases between them. This CDR3 is 15 amino acids long. Here the CDR3 DNA reads TGTGCCAGCAGCCTAGGGGCTCGGGGGCAAGAGACCCAGTACTTC. As protein: CASSLGARGQETQYF.